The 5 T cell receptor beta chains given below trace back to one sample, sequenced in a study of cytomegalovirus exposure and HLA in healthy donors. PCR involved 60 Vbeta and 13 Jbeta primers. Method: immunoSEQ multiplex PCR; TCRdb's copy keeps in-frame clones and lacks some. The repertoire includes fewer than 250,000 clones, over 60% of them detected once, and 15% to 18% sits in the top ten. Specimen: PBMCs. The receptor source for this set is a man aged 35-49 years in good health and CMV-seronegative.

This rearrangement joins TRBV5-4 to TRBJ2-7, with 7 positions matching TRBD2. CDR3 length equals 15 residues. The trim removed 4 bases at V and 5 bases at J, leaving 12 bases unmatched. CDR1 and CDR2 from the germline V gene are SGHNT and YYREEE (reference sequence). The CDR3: CASSLPLGGSDEQYF. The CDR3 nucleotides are TGTGCCAGCAGCCTACCCCTGGGGGGGTCTGACGAGCAGTACTTC.

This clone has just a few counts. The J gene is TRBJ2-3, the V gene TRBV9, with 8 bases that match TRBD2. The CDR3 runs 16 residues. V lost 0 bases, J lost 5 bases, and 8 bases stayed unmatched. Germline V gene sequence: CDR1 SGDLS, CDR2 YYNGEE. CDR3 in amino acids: CASSVGNGGVGDTQYF. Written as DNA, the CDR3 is TGTGCCAGCAGCGTAGGTAACGGGGGGGTGGGAGATACGCAGTATTTT.

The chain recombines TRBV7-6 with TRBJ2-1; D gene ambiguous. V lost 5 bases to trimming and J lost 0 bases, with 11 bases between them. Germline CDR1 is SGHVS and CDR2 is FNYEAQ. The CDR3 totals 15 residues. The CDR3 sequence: CASSLTESSYNEQFF. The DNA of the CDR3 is TGTGCCAGCAGCCTTACTGAGAGCTCCTACAATGAGCAGTTCTTC. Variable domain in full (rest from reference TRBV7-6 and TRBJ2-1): GAGVSQSPRYKVTKRGQDVALRCDPISGHVSLYWYRQALGQGPEFLTYFNYEAQQDKSGLPNDRFSAERPEGSISTLTIQRTEQRDSAMYRCASSLTESSYNEQFFGPGTRLTVL.

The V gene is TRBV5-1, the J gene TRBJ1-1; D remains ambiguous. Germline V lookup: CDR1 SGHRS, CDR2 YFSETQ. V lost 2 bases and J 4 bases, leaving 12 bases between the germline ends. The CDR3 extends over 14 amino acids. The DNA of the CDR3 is TGCGCCAGCAGCTTCAAGGCCGGCGGCACTGAAGCTTTCTTT. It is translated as CASSFKAGGTEAFF.

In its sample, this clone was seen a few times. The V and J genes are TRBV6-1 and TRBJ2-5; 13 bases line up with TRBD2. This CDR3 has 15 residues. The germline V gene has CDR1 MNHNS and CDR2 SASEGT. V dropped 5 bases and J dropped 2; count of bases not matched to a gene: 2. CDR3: CASSLTSGGQETQYF. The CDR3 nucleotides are TGTGCCAGCAGTCTGACTAGCGGGGGGCAAGAGACCCAGTACTTC.